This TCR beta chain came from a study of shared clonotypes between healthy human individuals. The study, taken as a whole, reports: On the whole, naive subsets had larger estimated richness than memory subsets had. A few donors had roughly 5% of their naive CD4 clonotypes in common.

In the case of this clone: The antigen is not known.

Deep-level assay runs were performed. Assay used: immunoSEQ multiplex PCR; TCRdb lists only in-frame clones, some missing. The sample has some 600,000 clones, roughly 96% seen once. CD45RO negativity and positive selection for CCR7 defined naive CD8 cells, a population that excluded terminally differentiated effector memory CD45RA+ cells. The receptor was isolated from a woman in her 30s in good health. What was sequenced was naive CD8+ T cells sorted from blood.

Written as DNA, the CDR3 is TGCAGCGTGAATGGACTAGCGGGATATTCTTCCTACAATGAGCAGTTCTTC. It encodes CSVNGLAGYSSYNEQFF. The rearrangement links TRBV29-1 to TRBJ2-1; TRBD2 matches at 12 bases. In germline, CDR1 is SQVTM, CDR2 ANQGSEA. The CDR3 sequence is 17 residues long. J was trimmed by 1 base and V by 6 bases; bases with no gene match: 10.